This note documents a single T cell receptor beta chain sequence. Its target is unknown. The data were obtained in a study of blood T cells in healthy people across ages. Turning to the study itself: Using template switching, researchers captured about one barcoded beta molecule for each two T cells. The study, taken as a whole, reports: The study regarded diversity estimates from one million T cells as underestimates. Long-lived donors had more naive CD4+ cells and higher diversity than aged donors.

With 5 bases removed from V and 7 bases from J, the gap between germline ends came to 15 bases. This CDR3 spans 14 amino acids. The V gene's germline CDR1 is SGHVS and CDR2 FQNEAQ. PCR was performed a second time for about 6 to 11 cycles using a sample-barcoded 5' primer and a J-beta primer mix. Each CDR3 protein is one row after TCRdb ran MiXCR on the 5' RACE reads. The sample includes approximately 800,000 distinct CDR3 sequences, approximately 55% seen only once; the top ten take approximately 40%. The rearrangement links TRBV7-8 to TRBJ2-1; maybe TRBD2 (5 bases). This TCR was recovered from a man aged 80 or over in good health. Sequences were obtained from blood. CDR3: CASSVGRDGNEQFF. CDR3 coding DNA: TGTGCCAGCAGCGTCGGACGGGATGGAAATGAGCAGTTCTTC.